One sample yielded the 15 T cell receptor beta chains listed below, sequenced in a study of control samples from healthy donors and cancer patients (dated by TCRdb to the early 2020s). Library creation used the immunoSEQ multiplex PCR assay. The table comes from immuneACCESS by way of TCRdb, which keeps in-frame sequences with V and J called. Part of the clones is missing from these tables; in studies checked, under half for an unresolved V gene and the rest for unknown reasons. The sample records roughly 130,000 clones, 70% to 90% of which are singletons. The ten largest clonotypes hold roughly 3.2% of the sample. Input material: blood. The origin of the receptors is a man aged 45-65 years in good health.

The rearrangement joins TRBV7-8 to TRBJ2-7; perhaps TRBD2 as D (7 bases). The length of the CDR3 is 14 residues. V shed 1 base and J shed 3 bases, with 10 bases lying between them. Germline assignment: CDR1 SGHVS and CDR2 FQNEAQ. In nucleotides, the CDR3 is TGTGCCAGCAGCTTAGGAGGGGGGGGCTACGAGCAGTACTTC. Translating it yields CASSLGGGGYEQYF.

This clone has only one observation. V is TRBV6-4 and J is TRBJ1-1; the D gene is possibly TRBD1 (6 bases). V was clipped by 7 bases and J by 4 bases, with 25 bases between them. The V gene's germline CDR1 is MRHNA and CDR2 SNTAGT. This CDR3 has 17 residues. CDR3 loop: CASTTRVAGAITTEAFF. In DNA form, the CDR3 reads TGTGCCAGCACTACACGCGTGGCAGGGGCGATTACCACTGAAGCTTTCTTT.

The chain combines TRBV29-1 with TRBJ1-5; the match to TRBD1 covers 9 bases. J gave up 5 bases and V 6 bases, and 5 bases lay outside the gene matches. This CDR3 is 13 amino acids long. The germline gives CDR1 SQVTM, CDR2 ANQGSEA. Here the CDR3 reads CSVGQGKDQPQHF. In DNA, the CDR3 is TGCAGCGTGGGACAGGGAAAGGATCAGCCCCAGCATTTT.

V and J are TRBV7-6 and TRBJ1-4, with 9 bases fitting TRBD1. The CDR3 is 14 residues long. Trimming cost V 3 bases and J 8 bases; bases outside gene matches: 4. Germline CDR1 is SGHVS and CDR2 is FNYEAQ. CDR3 amino acids: CASSLTGQGEKLFF. The CDR3 DNA reads as TGTGCCAGCAGCTTGACAGGACAGGGGGAAAAACTGTTTTTT.

V gene TRBV2 combines with J gene TRBJ2-3; no reliable D call. The CDR3 sequence is 14 residues long. Trimming pared 2 bases from V and 2 bases from J, leaving 8 bases between. CDR1 is SNHLY and CDR2 is FYNNEI in the germline V gene. CDR3 sequence reads: CASSELGHTDTQYF. CDR3 coding DNA: TGTGCCAGCAGTGAATTGGGCCACACAGATACGCAGTATTTT.

The chain couples TRBV27 to TRBJ1-4, with TRBD1 matching 9 bases. Trimming at V came to 3 bases and at J to 11 bases, leaving 4 bases not matched to a gene. CDR1 is MNHEY, CDR2 SMNVEV, per germline (reference sequence). The CDR3 sequence is 13 residues long. The CDR3 DNA is TGTGCCAGCAGTTTCAGGACAGGGGAGAAACTGTTTTTT. Translation gives CASSFRTGEKLFF.

The rearrangement links TRBV2 to TRBJ1-6, with D unresolved. This CDR3 spans 14 amino acids. Trimming removed 5 bases from V and 7 bases from J, with 12 bases in between. The germline CDR1 and CDR2 sequences are SNHLY and FYNNEI. CDR3 in amino acids: CASSQSRWNSPLHF. CDR3 coding DNA: TGTGCCAGCAGTCAATCTAGGTGGAATTCACCCCTCCACTTT.

The CDR3 nucleotides read TGCGCCAGCAGCAGCAACCCAGGGGGGACTAATGAAAAACTGTTTTTT. The encoded protein is CASSSNPGGTNEKLFF. The V call is TRBV5-1, the J call TRBJ1-4; 7 nucleotides match TRBD1. The junction had 8 bases not matched to a gene; V was cut back by 4 bases and J by 2 bases. Germline CDR1 and CDR2: SGHRS and YFSETQ. This CDR3 is 16 amino acids long.

CDR3 nucleotides: TGTGCCTGGAGCGGGGTGAAGAATGAAAAACTGTTTTTT. The encoded protein is CAWSGVKNEKLFF. This sequence joins TRBV30 and TRBJ1-4; D not resolved. The CDR3 runs 13 residues. Trimming removed 3 bases at V and 5 bases at J, with 10 bases between. The V gene's germline CDR1 is GTSNPN and CDR2 SVGIG (reference sequence). Supplemented by reference TRBV30 and TRBJ1-4, the full variable domain reads SQTIHQWPATLVQPVGSPLSLECTVEGTSNPNLYWYRQAAGRGLQLLFYSVGIGQISSEVPQNLSASRPQDRQFILSSKKLLLSDSGFYLCAWSGVKNEKLFFGSGTQLSVL.

V and J are TRBV11-2 and TRBJ2-5; 8 bases match TRBD1. CDR3 length: 16 residues. Germline V gene lookup returns CDR1 SGHAT and CDR2 FQNNGV. V was clipped by 4 bases and J by 5 bases; unmatched bases: 12. For the CDR3, the DNA is TGTGCCAGCAGCTCCGAGGGTTCAGGGGGCTGGGAGACCCAGTACTTC. It codes for CASSSEGSGGWETQYF.

This clone showed up just once. The chain uses TRBV14 and TRBJ2-1; D assignment may be TRBD1 or TRBD2 (5 bases each). V was cut by 0 bases and J by 4 bases, with 16 bases left in between. The CDR3 spans 17 residues. The germline V gene encodes CDR1 SGHDN and CDR2 FVKESK. The CDR3: CASSQETPWDAYNEQFF. CDR3 DNA: TGTGCCAGCAGCCAAGAGACCCCTTGGGACGCTTACAATGAGCAGTTCTTC.

The gene calls are TRBV14 and TRBJ2-2, with D hard to call. Deletions cut 2 bases from V and 6 bases from J, with 10 bases between. The CDR3 totals 14 residues. Germline assignment: CDR1 SGHDN and CDR2 FVKESK. In nucleotides, the CDR3 is TGTGCCAGCAGCCAACCTGTGTCGTCCGGGGAGCTGTTTTTT. It encodes CASSQPVSSGELFF.

J is TRBJ2-2 and V is TRBV6-2 or TRBV6-3; unclear D gene. This CDR3 is built from 17 residues. CDR1 is MNHEY, CDR2 SVGEGT, per germline. The germline V and J ends were trimmed by 0 bases and 0 bases, with 11 bases remaining between them. CDR3 in amino acids: CASSYSFGSANTGELFF. In DNA form, the CDR3 reads TGTGCCAGCAGTTACTCTTTCGGATCCGCGAACACCGGGGAGCTGTTTTTT.

CDR3 coding DNA: TGTGCCTGGGACAGAATGAACACTGAAGCTTTCTTT. Amino acids: CAWDRMNTEAFF. This chain joins TRBV30 and TRBJ1-1; weak D call: TRBD1 (5 bases). The V and J ends lost 5 bases and 0 bases respectively, with 7 bases between them. Per the germline V gene, CDR1 is GTSNPN and CDR2 is SVGIG (reference sequence). CDR3 length: 12 amino acids.

The rearrangement joins TRBV5-1 to TRBJ2-5; TRBD1 is a possible D gene (6 bases). CDR1 is SGHRS, CDR2 YFSETQ, per germline. The CDR3 consists of 14 residues. The V end lost 4 bases, the J end lost 1 base, and 11 bases lay between the germline ends. CDR3 coding DNA: TGCGCCAGCAGCGGCCGGGACACCCAAGAGACCCAGTACTTC. Encoded protein: CASSGRDTQETQYF.